Listed below are T cell receptor beta chains from one sample, sequenced in a study of prognosis after radiotherapy for stage I lung cancer. A single record per CDR3 protein comes from TCRdb applying MiXCR to the multiplex PCR reads. This table has fewer than 25,000 distinct CDR3 sequences, about 60% appearing once. Sequencing was performed on PBMCs, taken before or after stereotactic body radiation therapy (not recorded which). The receptors shown here come from a donor aged 50 or older with non-small cell lung cancer. The CDR3 runs from the conserved cysteine through the conserved F or W. The D gene is left open where the match is weak. Clone size appears in some rows only: once, few, many, or a class for an expanded clone.

clone_size	cdr3_length	v_call	d_call	j_call	cdr3_nt	cdr3_aa
NA	14	TRBV2	NA	TRBJ2-2	TGTGCCAACATCCGTACGGCCGGGCCCGGGGAGCTGTTTTTT	CANIRTAGPGELFF
once	11	TRBV9	NA	TRBJ2-7	TGTGCCAGCAGCGTAGGTTACGAGCAGTACTTC	CASSVGYEQYF
medium-sized	15	TRBV11-2	TRBD1	TRBJ2-3	TGTGCCAGCAGCACCGGGACAGGACGAAGAGGTACGCAGTATTTT	CASSTGTGRRGTQYF
many	13	TRBV20-1	NA	TRBJ2-1	TGCAGTGCTAGTGAGATCTCCTACAATGAGCAGTTCTTC	CSASEISYNEQFF
many	14	TRBV28	NA	TRBJ2-6	TGTGCCAGCAGTTTCGGTTTCGGGGCCAACGTCCTGACTTTC	CASSFGFGANVLTF
many	14	TRBV11-3	NA	TRBJ2-2	TGTGCCAGCAGCTTAGGAGGAAACACCGGGGAGCTGTTTTTT	CASSLGGNTGELFF
few	15	TRBV7-3	TRBD2	TRBJ2-1	TGTGCCAGCAGCTTAATCGGGAGGCGCTACAATGAGCAGTTCTTC	CASSLIGRRYNEQFF
NA	15	TRBV6-1	TRBD1	TRBJ1-5	TGTACCAGCCTGGAGACAGGGGATAGCAATCAGCCCCAGCATTTT	CTSLETGDSNQPQHF
NA	13	TRBV11-3	NA	TRBJ2-3	TGTGCAAGCCCGGGACATAGCACAGATACGCAGTATTTT	CASPGHSTDTQYF
NA	13	TRBV4-1	NA	TRBJ2-2	TGCGCCAGCAGTCAGCCCCAGGGGCGGAAGCTGTTTTTT	CASSQPQGRKLFF
NA	16	TRBV5-4	NA	TRBJ2-5	TGTGCCAGCAGCTTGGGGCCGAAAATGAGGGTGGAGACCCAGTACTTC	CASSLGPKMRVETQYF
many	14	TRBV11-2	TRBD1	TRBJ1-4	TGTGCCAGCAGCCCGGGGACAGGGAAGGAAAAACTGTTTTTT	CASSPGTGKEKLFF
many	13	TRBV12-5	NA	TRBJ1-4	TGTGCTAGACCCAATGGGGATAAGGGAAAACTGTTTTTT	CARPNGDKGKLFF
many	16	TRBV28	NA	TRBJ1-2	TGTGCCAGCAGCCGCGGGGGTTCCGGGCGAAACTATGGCTACACCTTC	CASSRGGSGRNYGYTF
many	13	TRBV7-9	NA	TRBJ2-5	TGTGCCAGCAGCTTAGCGGGAGGAGAGACCCAGTACTTC	CASSLAGGETQYF
medium-sized	15	TRBV12-5	TRBD2	TRBJ2-1	TGTGCTAGTGGTTTGGGACTAGCGGGAGCGGGTGAGCAGTTCTTC	CASGLGLAGAGEQFF
NA	18	TRBV7-6	TRBD2	TRBJ2-7	TGTGCCAGCAGCCCGTATCAGGGACTAGCGGGTCCCTCCTACGAGCAGTACTTC	CASSPYQGLAGPSYEQYF
NA	15	TRBV28	NA	TRBJ2-7	TGTGCCAGCAATGGCGGTGCAGCGGTGCCCTACGAGCAGTACTTC	CASNGGAAVPYEQYF
few	14	TRBV20-1	NA	TRBJ2-1	TGCAGTGCTAGACTCGCTATCTCCTACAATGAGCAGTTCTTC	CSARLAISYNEQFF
once	14	TRBV6-2/TRBV6-3	TRBD1	TRBJ1-6	TGTGCCAGCAGTCTTGGACAGGGTTATTCACCCCTCCACTTT	CASSLGQGYSPLHF
many	16	TRBV5-6	TRBD2	TRBJ2-1	TGTGCCAGCAGCTTGCTCGGGACTAGCGGTAACAATGAGCAGTTCTTC	CASSLLGTSGNNEQFF
NA	16	TRBV11-2	NA	TRBJ2-2	TGTGCCAGCAGCTTAGTTACAGGGCTGGGGACCGGGGAGCTGTTTTTT	CASSLVTGLGTGELFF
medium-sized	15	TRBV19	NA	TRBJ1-2	TGTGCCAGTAGTATTTCCGGGGGGCGAAACTATGGCTACACCTTC	CASSISGGRNYGYTF
NA	16	TRBV12-3/TRBV12-4	NA	TRBJ1-3	TGTGCCAGCAGTTTAACGATTGCTGTGTTAGGGAACACCATATATTTT	CASSLTIAVLGNTIYF
medium-sized	15	TRBV12-3/TRBV12-4	NA	TRBJ2-3	TGTGCCAGCGGTTCGCTGGGGGGCGACACAGATACGCAGTATTTT	CASGSLGGDTDTQYF
medium-sized	14	TRBV6-4	TRBD1	TRBJ2-7	TGTGCCAGCACCCTGGACAGGCAGGCTCGCGAGCAGTACTTC	CASTLDRQAREQYF
medium-sized	14	TRBV20-1	TRBD2	TRBJ2-1	TGCAGTGCTAGAGGATTAGCGGGGTACAATGAGCAGTTCTTC	CSARGLAGYNEQFF
many	14	TRBV19	TRBD1	TRBJ1-2	TGTGCCAGTGGTGCGAGGGGGCTGGTGAATGGCTACACCTTC	CASGARGLVNGYTF
NA	15	TRBV7-3	TRBD2	TRBJ2-1	TGTGCCAGCAGCTTAGCGGGGGGGCAGTACAATGAGCAGTTCTTC	CASSLAGGQYNEQFF
NA	15	TRBV6-1	TRBD1	TRBJ2-7	TGTGCCAGCAGTGAAGGGACAGGGGACCTCTACGAGCAGTACTTC	CASSEGTGDLYEQYF
many	14	TRBV6-2/TRBV6-3	TRBD2	TRBJ2-3	TGTGCCAGCACCCTAGCGGGAGGGGGAGATACGCAGTATTTT	CASTLAGGGDTQYF
NA	14	TRBV28	TRBD1	TRBJ1-2	TGTGCCAGCAGTACGACAGGGAGTACCTATGGCTACACCTTC	CASSTTGSTYGYTF
many	14	TRBV18	NA	TRBJ2-5	TGTGCCAGCTCACCACCTAGCGCCGGAGAGACCCAGTACTTC	CASSPPSAGETQYF
NA	13	TRBV4-3	NA	TRBJ1-4	TGCGCCAGCAGCCCTTCTGGGCATGAAAAACTGTTTTTT	CASSPSGHEKLFF
NA	13	TRBV19	NA	TRBJ1-5	TGTGCCAGTAGTATCAGGGAGGATCAGCCCCAGCATTTT	CASSIREDQPQHF
many	15	TRBV5-5	NA	TRBJ1-4	TGTGCCAGCAGCGCCAGGGCCGCGACTAATGAAAAACTGTTTTTT	CASSARAATNEKLFF
medium-sized	11	TRBV12-3/TRBV12-4	NA	TRBJ2-1	TGTGCCAGCAGCCGAAACAATGAGCAGTTCTTC	CASSRNNEQFF
NA	20	TRBV11-2	TRBD2	TRBJ2-2	TGTGCCAGCAGCTTGGCCGGGACTAGCGGGGGAAGCCCGAACACCGGGGAGCTGTTTTTT	CASSLAGTSGGSPNTGELFF
NA	14	TRBV6-5	NA	TRBJ2-1	TGTGCCAGCAGTTACTCGGGCCCTTACAATGAGCAGTTCTTC	CASSYSGPYNEQFF
medium-sized	19	TRBV20-1	TRBD2	TRBJ2-1	TGCAGTGCTAAACTAGCGGGCCTCGCGAGCTTATTACAATCGGATGAGCAGTTCTTC	CSAKLAGLASLLQSDEQFF
NA	16	TRBV6-2/TRBV6-3	NA	TRBJ2-2	TGTGCCAGCAGTGGCCTGGGACGAGCCAACACCGGGGATTTGTTTTTT	CASSGLGRANTGDLFF
many	14	TRBV7-6	TRBD1	TRBJ2-2	TGTGCCAGCAGCTTCAGGGGGCAGTCCGGGGAGCTGTTTTTT	CASSFRGQSGELFF
NA	16	TRBV7-8	NA	TRBJ2-1	TGTGCCAGCAGCACGGAGTGGACTCGGAGCGCCAATGAGCAGTTCTTC	CASSTEWTRSANEQFF
NA	13	TRBV7-3	NA	TRBJ2-1	TGTGCCAGCAGCTTAAGTCCAAGCAATGAGCAGTTCTTC	CASSLSPSNEQFF
NA	15	TRBV6-4	TRBD2	TRBJ2-2	TGTGCCAGCAGACAGGGACTAGCGAGCACCGGGGAGCTGTTTTTT	CASRQGLASTGELFF
NA	13	TRBV20-1	TRBD2	TRBJ2-3	TGCAGTGCCCCGGGACTAGCGACAGATACGCAGTATTTT	CSAPGLATDTQYF
NA	15	TRBV6-2/TRBV6-3	TRBD1	TRBJ1-2	TGTGCCAGCAGCCAAAAAGCCAGGGGGAACTATGGCTACACCTTC	CASSQKARGNYGYTF